This TCR beta chain was found in a study of regulatory T cells in long-lasting Graves disease. The TCR beta library used iRepertoire HTBI primers with Arm-PCR amplification of CDR3. TCRdb redid the calling of the multiplex PCR reads with MiXCR, one entry per CDR3 protein. The sample lists 530,000 or so distinct CDR3 sequences, 15% to 20% seen once, with about 11% in the top ten. Study-level findings and limits: Those with persistent disease had in common more public clonotypes (2,741) than new patients (966).

The time point: newly diagnosed GD, antithyroid drugs for less than 3 months. PBMC RNA served as the TCR library source. The CDR3 consists of 16 residues. The germline V gene encodes CDR1 SEHNR and CDR2 FQNEAQ (reference sequence). V was pared by 4 bases and J by 11 bases, with 17 bases of the junction left unmatched. The table lists this clonotype with a few counts. Its antigen remains unknown. A further study also used this sample, focusing on T cells in Graves' hyperthyroidism and ophthalmopathy.

This chain connects TRBV7-9 to TRBJ1-2; 9 bases match TRBD1. The sample here was peripheral blood mononuclear cells (PBMCs), taken at new diagnosis, from a patient treated with antithyroid drugs. The sequence was collected from a young man with Graves disease. As DNA, the CDR3 is TGTGCCAGCAGCTCGCGGACAGGGGTGGAACCAAGAGGTTACACCTTC. Translation gives CASSSRTGVEPRGYTF. The full variable domain, in which reference TRBV7-9 and TRBJ1-2 provide the parts outside the CDR3, is DTGVSQNPRHKITKRGQNVTFRCDPISEHNRLYWYRQTLGQGPEFLTYFQNEAQLEKSRLLSDRFSAERPKGSFSTLEIQRTEQGDSAMYLCASSSRTGVEPRGYTFGSGTRLTVV.